The T cell receptor (beta chain) described here comes from a study of CDR3 diversity in severe acne. TCRdb fed the PCR reads into MiXCR, producing one record per CDR3 protein. Here the sample spans about 86,000 distinct CDR3 sequences, around 50% being singletons. The junction had 1 base not matched to a gene; V was cut back by 0 bases and J by 2 bases. This CDR3 region has 14 residues. The germline CDR1 and CDR2 sequences are SGHRS and YFSETQ. This chain connects TRBV5-1 to TRBJ2-7; TRBD1 matches 8 bases. The receptor was derived from a male donor in good health, without acne. Sequencing used blood. CDR3 nucleotides: TGCGCCAGCAGCTTGGAACAGGGGGCCTACGAGCAGTACTTC. Translation: CASSLEQGAYEQYF.